This entry features one T cell receptor (beta chain) sequence. The target antigen is unknown. The data originate from a study of shared clonotypes between healthy human individuals. Method: immunoSEQ multiplex PCR; TCRdb's copy keeps in-frame clones and lacks some. The sample lists about 980,000 clones, approximately 80% seen once, with over 1.3% in the top ten. Per the germline V gene, CDR1 is MGHDK and CDR2 is SYGVNS. Trimming cost V 3 bases and J 6 bases, with 19 bases left between them. The CDR3 is made up of 16 amino acids. General study results and limits: Generation probabilities were higher for clonotypes shared across all four sorted-subset donors than for unshared ones. Despite large depth, rarefaction showed incomplete sorted-subset sequencing. Richness estimates generally favored naive over memory subsets.

The sequenced sample consisted of memory CD4+ T cells sorted from blood. Subset given: CD45RA-negative fraction. The chain carries TRBV25-1 and TRBJ2-3; possibly TRBD2 for D (6 bases). This clonotype originated in a man younger than 30 in good health. The CDR3 is CASSDKGRRGLDTQYF. In DNA form, the CDR3 reads TGTGCCAGCAGTGACAAAGGCCGGCGGGGTTTGGATACGCAGTATTTT.